The 14 T cell receptor beta chains listed next were all sequenced from one sample in a study of T cell repertoires in cytomegalovirus infection. For these receptors, no antigen is known. Via MiXCR, TCRdb re-called the reads, giving one row per CDR3 protein. Of under 850,000 distinct CDR3 sequences listed, roughly 33% were seen once; the top ten hold approximately 18%. Sample: cultured PBMCs, taken from culture after CMV antigen stimulation. Source of these receptors: a human donor in good health (CMV status not recorded). Some clones in this sample may be carry-over from other donors' samples.

This sequence joins TRBV5-6 and TRBJ2-3, with D possibly being TRBD2 (5 bases). Germline V CDR1 and CDR2: SGHDT, YYEEEE. V gave up 4 bases and J gave up 4 bases, with 13 bases separating them. The CDR3 consists of 14 residues. The CDR3 bases are TGTGCCAGCAGCGATCGGCTAGCCCCAGATACGCAGTATTTT. This codes for CASSDRLAPDTQYF.

This clonotype was found once. V usage is TRBV4-1 and J usage is TRBJ2-1, with 8 bases fitting TRBD1. The V gene end was trimmed by 3 bases and the J gene end by 14 bases; junction bases not matched to a gene: 6. Germline assignment: CDR1 MGHRA and CDR2 YSYEKL. The CDR3 sequence is 12 residues long. This CDR3 reads CASSHPTGEEFF. The CDR3 region has the DNA TGCGCCAGCAGCCACCCGACAGGGGAGGAGTTCTTC.

V usage is TRBV12-3 or TRBV12-4 and J usage is TRBJ2-5; TRBD2 agrees at 7 bases. This CDR3 contains 16 residues. V shed 3 bases, J shed 3 bases, and the junction held 10 bases outside the gene matches. In DNA, the CDR3 is TGTGCCAGCAGTTTCGCCCCCCTAGCGGAGGAAGAGACCCAGTACTTC. This gives the protein CASSFAPLAEEETQYF.

In this sample, this clonotype turned up a few times. The chain couples TRBV7-3 to TRBJ2-1; 9 bases match TRBD1. The CDR3 extends over 14 amino acids. J lost 7 bases, V lost 5 bases, and 6 bases had no gene match. The germline CDR1 and CDR2 sequences are SGHTA and FQGTGA. The CDR3 region has the DNA TGTGCCAGCAGCCAGGGACAGGGTCCAAATGAGCAGTTCTTC. The encoded protein is CASSQGQGPNEQFF.

The chain couples TRBV20-1 to TRBJ2-3; D not resolved. Germline CDR1 DFQATT, CDR2 SNEGSKA (reference sequence). The ends were cut back, 3 bases at V and 2 bases at J, with 15 bases in the middle. CDR3 length: 15 amino acids. The CDR3 region is CSASPSEVPTDTQYF. CDR3 sequence (DNA): TGCAGTGCTAGTCCCAGCGAGGTCCCCACAGATACGCAGTATTTT.

The V call is TRBV27, the J call TRBJ2-7; the D gene is possibly TRBD1 (5 bases). Trimming cost V 3 bases and J 3 bases, with 9 bases left between them. The germline CDR1 and CDR2 sequences are MNHEY and SMNVEV (reference sequence). This CDR3 has 13 amino acids. The CDR3 DNA reads as TGTGCCAGCAGTTTGACAGCGAACTACGAGCAGTACTTC. The encoded protein is CASSLTANYEQYF.

This clonotype was found many times. The chain has TRBV7-8 and TRBJ1-5; 7 nucleotides line up with TRBD1. This CDR3 spans 17 amino acids. The V segment lost 5 bases and the J segment 0 bases; nucleotides outside the gene matches: 10. CDR1 is SGHVS and CDR2 is FQNEAQ in the germline V gene. The chain's CDR3 is CASSPGTGAYSNQPQHF. The DNA for the CDR3 is TGTGCCAGCAGCCCTGGTACAGGGGCATATAGCAATCAGCCCCAGCATTTT. The full variable domain, in which reference TRBV7-8 and TRBJ1-5 provide the parts outside the CDR3, is GAGVSQSPRYKVAKRGQDVALRCDPISGHVSLFWYQQALGQGPEFLTYFQNEAQLDKSGLPSDRFFAERPEGSVSTLKIQRTQQEDSAVYLCASSPGTGAYSNQPQHFGDGTRLSIL.

CDR3 in amino acids: CASSVKGGETQYF. The CDR3 DNA reads as TGTGCCAGCAGCGTAAAGGGAGGAGAGACCCAGTACTTC. V usage is TRBV7-2 and J usage is TRBJ2-5, with D possibly TRBD2 on 6 matching bases. Trimming stripped 5 bases from V and 4 bases from J, with 11 bases between. The CDR3 covers 13 residues. Germline CDR1 reads SGHTA; CDR2 reads FQGNSA. The full variable domain, in which reference TRBV7-2 and TRBJ2-5 provide the parts outside the CDR3, is GAGVSQSPSNKVTEKGKDVELRCDPISGHTALYWYRQSLGQGLEFLIYFQGNSAPDKSGLPSDRFSAERTGGSVSTLTIQRTQQEDSAVYLCASSVKGGETQYFGPGTRLLVL.

There are a few counts of this clonotype. V is TRBV10-2 and J is TRBJ1-3; D gene ambiguous. The CDR3 is 12 amino acids. CDR1 and CDR2 from the germline V gene are WSHSY and SAAADI. V was pared by 7 bases and J by 4 bases, with 8 bases between. CDR3: CASTRDGNTIYF. The CDR3 DNA reads as TGCGCCAGCACCAGAGACGGAAACACCATATATTTT.

This clonotype was seen many times. CDR3 residues: CASSLQGYQPQHF. CDR3 DNA sequence: TGTGCCAGCAGCCTCCAGGGGTATCAGCCCCAGCATTTT. The rearrangement uses TRBV7-2 and TRBJ1-5, with D possibly TRBD1 on 6 matching bases. Deletions cut 5 bases from V and 5 bases from J, with 10 bases between. The germline V gene has CDR1 SGHTA and CDR2 FQGNSA. This CDR3 is 13 amino acids long.

The rearrangement joins TRBV7-2 to TRBJ1-1; D is uncertain. This CDR3 has 13 amino acids. V lost 3 bases and J lost 1, with 6 bases in between. Germline V lookup: CDR1 SGHTA, CDR2 FQGNSA. The CDR3 DNA sequence: TGTGCCAGCAGCTTTACCACGAACACTGAAGCTTTCTTT. Protein sequence: CASSFTTNTEAFF.

The rearrangement uses TRBV11-2 and TRBJ2-1; TRBD2 is a possible D gene (5 bases). The CDR3 runs to 13 residues. CDR1 and CDR2 (germline): SGHAT, FQNNGV. V lost 5 bases to trimming and J lost 8 bases, with 13 bases between them. The CDR3 reads CASSQVDFDEQFF. The CDR3 DNA sequence: TGTGCCAGCAGCCAGGTGGACTTCGATGAGCAGTTCTTC.

This clonotype was picked up a small number of times. The chain is built from TRBV7-6 and TRBJ1-5, with a possible D match to TRBD1 (5 bases). The ends were cut back, 5 bases at V and 4 bases at J, with 9 bases in the middle. The germline V gene has CDR1 SGHVS and CDR2 FNYEAQ. The CDR3 sequence is 13 residues long. Written as DNA, the CDR3 is TGTGCCAGCAGCCGACAGCCTAATCAGCCCCAGCATTTT. The encoded protein is CASSRQPNQPQHF. Filled out from reference TRBV7-6 and TRBJ1-5, the complete variable domain reads GAGVSQSPRYKVTKRGQDVALRCDPISGHVSLYWYRQALGQGPEFLTYFNYEAQQDKSGLPNDRFSAERPEGSISTLTIQRTEQRDSAMYRCASSRQPNQPQHFGDGTRLSIL.

V and J are TRBV20-1 and TRBJ1-1, with TRBD1 matching over 7 bases. CDR3 length equals 15 residues. Germline V gene data show CDR1 as DFQATT and CDR2 as SNEGSKA (reference sequence). V was clipped by 0 bases and J by 6 bases; unmatched bases: 10. The CDR3 region is CSARDLGRGISEAFF. In DNA form, the CDR3 reads TGCAGTGCTAGAGATCTCGGCAGGGGGATCTCTGAAGCTTTCTTT.